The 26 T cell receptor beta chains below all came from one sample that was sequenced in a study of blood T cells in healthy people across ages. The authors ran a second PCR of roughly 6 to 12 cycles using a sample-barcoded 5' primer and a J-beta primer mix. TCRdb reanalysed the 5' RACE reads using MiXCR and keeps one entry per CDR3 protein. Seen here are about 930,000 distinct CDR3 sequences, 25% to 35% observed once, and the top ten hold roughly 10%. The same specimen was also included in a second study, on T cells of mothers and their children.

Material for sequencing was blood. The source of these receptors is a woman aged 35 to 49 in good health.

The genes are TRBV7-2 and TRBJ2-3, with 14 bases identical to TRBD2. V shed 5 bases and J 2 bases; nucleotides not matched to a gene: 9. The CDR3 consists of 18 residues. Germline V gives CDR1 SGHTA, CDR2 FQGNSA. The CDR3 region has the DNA TGTGCCAGCAGCACGGGACTAGCGGGAGTTTGGTTCACAGATACGCAGTATTTT. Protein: CASSTGLAGVWFTDTQYF.

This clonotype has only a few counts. CDR3 loop: CASSLAPGSGSYEQYF. In nucleotides, the CDR3 is TGCGCCAGCAGCTTGGCCCCGGGGAGTGGAAGCTACGAGCAGTACTTC. J is TRBJ2-4 and V is TRBV5-1; D perhaps matches TRBD2 (5 bases). Gene TRBJ2-7 matches the end of the DNA better, so the J call may be wrong. Germline V gives CDR1 SGHRS, CDR2 YFSETQ. This CDR3 comprises 16 residues.

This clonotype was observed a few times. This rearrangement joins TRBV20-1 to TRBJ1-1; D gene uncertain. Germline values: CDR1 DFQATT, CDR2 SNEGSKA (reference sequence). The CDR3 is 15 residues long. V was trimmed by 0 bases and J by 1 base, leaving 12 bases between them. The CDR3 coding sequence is TGCAGTGCTAGAGATCCCAAGGGATCGAACACTGAAGCTTTCTTT. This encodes CSARDPKGSNTEAFF.

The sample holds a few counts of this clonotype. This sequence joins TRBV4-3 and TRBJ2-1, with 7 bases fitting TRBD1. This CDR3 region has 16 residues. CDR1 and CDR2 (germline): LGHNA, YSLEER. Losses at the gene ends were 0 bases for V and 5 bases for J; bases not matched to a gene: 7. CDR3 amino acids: CASSQEGTALNNEQFF. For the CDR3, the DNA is TGCGCCAGCAGCCAAGAAGGGACAGCGCTAAACAATGAGCAGTTCTTC.

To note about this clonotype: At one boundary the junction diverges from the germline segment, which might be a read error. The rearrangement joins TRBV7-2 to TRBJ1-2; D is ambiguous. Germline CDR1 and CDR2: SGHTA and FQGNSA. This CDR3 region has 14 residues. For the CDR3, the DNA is TGTGCCAACAGCGAGAGGACCGGACCTCCGGGGTACACCTTC. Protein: CANSERTGPPGYTF.

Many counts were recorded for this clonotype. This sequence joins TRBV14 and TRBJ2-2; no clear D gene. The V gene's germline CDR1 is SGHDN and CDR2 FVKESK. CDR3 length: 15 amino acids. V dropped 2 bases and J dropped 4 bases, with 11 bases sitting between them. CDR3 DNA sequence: TGTGCCAGCAGCCAACGTATAAGCCCCACCGGGGAGCTGTTTTTT. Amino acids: CASSQRISPTGELFF.

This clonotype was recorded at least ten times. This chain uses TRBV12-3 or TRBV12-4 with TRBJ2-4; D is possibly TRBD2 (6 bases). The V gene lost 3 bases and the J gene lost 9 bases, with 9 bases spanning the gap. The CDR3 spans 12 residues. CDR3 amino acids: CASSLGGGIQYF. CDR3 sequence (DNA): TGTGCCAGCAGTTTGGGGGGAGGCATTCAGTACTTC.

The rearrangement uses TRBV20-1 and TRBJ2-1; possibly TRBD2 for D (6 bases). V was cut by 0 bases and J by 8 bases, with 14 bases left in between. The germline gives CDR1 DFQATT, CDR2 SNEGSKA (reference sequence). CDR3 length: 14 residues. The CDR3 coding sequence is TGCAGTGCTAGAGACGGGACTCCCAAGTATGAGCAGTTCTTC. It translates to CSARDGTPKYEQFF.

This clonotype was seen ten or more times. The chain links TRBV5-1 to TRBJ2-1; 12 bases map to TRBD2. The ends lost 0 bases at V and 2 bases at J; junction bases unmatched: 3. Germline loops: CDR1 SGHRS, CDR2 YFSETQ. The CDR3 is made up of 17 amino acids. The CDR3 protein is CASSLGASGGAYNEQFF. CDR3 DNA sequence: TGCGCCAGCAGCTTGGGGGCTAGCGGGGGGGCCTACAATGAGCAGTTCTTC.

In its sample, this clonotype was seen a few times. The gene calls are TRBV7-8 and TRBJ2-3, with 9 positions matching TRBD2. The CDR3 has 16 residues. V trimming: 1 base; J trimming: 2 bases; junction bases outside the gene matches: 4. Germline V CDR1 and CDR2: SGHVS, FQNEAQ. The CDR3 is CASSLVSGGYTDTQYF. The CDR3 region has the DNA TGTGCCAGCAGCTTAGTCAGCGGGGGGTACACAGATACGCAGTATTTT.

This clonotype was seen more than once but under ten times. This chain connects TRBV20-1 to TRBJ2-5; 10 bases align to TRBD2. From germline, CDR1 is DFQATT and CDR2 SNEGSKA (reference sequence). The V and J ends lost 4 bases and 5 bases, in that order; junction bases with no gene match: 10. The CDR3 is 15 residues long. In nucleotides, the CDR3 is TGCAGTGCTAAGACTAGCGGGTTGGTCGGTGAGACCCAGTACTTC. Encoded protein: CSAKTSGLVGETQYF.

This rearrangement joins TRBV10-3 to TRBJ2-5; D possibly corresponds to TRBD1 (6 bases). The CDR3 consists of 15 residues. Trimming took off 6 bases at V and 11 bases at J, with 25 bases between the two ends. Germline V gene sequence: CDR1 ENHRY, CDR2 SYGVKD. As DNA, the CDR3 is TGTGCCATCAGAGCGGTATGGGTGGGGGCCAATGAGCAGTACTTC. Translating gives CAIRAVWVGANEQYF.

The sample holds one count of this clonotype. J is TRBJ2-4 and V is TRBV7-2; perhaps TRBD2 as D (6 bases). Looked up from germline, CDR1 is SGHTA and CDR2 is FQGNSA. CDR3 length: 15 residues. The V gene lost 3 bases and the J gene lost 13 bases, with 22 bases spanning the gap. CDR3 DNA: TGTGCCAGCAGCTTTGGACGGGGACTCTACAATGAGCAGTACTTC. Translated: CASSFGRGLYNEQYF.

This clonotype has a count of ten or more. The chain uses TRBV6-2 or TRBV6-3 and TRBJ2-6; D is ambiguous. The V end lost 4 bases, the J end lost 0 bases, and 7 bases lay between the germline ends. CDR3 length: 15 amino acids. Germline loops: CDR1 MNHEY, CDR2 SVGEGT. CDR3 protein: CASSFWSSGANVLTF. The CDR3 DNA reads TGTGCCAGCAGTTTTTGGAGCTCTGGGGCCAACGTCCTGACTTTC.

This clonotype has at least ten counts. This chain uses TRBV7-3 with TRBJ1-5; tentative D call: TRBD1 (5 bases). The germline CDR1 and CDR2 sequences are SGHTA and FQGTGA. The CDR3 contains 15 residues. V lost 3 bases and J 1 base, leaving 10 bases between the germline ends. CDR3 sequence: CASSFRDVSNQPQHF. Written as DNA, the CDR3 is TGTGCCAGCAGCTTCAGGGATGTAAGCAATCAGCCCCAGCATTTT.

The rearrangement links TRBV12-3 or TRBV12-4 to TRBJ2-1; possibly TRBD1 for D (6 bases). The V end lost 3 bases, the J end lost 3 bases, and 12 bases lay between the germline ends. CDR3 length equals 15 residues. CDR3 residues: CASSLTDRFYNEQFF. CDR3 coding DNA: TGTGCCAGCAGTTTGACGGACAGATTCTACAATGAGCAGTTCTTC.

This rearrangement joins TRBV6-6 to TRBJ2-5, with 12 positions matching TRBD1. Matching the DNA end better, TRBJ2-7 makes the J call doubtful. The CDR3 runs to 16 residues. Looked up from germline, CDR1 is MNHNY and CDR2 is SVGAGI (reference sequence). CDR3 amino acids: CASRRGQGAPFYEQYF. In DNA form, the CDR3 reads TGTGCCAGCAGGAGGGGACAGGGGGCGCCTTTCTACGAGCAGTACTTC.

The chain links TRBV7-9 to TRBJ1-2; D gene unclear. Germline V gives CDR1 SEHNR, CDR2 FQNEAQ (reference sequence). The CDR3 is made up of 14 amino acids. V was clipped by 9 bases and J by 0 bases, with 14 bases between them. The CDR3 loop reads CARSPDRSNYGYTF. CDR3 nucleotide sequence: TGTGCCAGGAGCCCCGACCGATCTAACTATGGCTACACCTTC. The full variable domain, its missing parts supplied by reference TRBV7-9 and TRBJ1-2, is DTGVSQNPRHKITKRGQNVTFRCDPISEHNRLYWYRQTLGQGPEFLTYFQNEAQLEKSRLLSDRFSAERPKGSFSTLEIQRTEQGDSAMYLCARSPDRSNYGYTFGSGTRLTVV.

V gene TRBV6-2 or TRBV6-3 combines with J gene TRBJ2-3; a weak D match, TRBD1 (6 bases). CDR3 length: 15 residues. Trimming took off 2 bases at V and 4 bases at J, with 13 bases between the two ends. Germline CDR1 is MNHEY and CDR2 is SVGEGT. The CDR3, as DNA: TGTGCCAGCAGTTACCAGGGGATTGGCGCAGATACGCAGTATTTT. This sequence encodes CASSYQGIGADTQYF.

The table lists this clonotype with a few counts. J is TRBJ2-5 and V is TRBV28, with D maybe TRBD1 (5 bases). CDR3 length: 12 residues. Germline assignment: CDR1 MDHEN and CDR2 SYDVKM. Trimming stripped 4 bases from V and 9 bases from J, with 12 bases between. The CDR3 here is CASSSQGVAQYF. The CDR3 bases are TGTGCCAGCAGTTCCCAAGGGGTGGCCCAGTACTTC.

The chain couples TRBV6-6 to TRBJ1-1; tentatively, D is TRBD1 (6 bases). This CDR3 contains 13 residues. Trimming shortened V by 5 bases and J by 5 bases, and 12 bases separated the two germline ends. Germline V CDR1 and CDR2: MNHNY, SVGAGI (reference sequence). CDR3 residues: CASSAQGRTEAFF. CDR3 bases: TGTGCCAGCAGTGCCCAGGGGCGGACTGAAGCTTTCTTT.

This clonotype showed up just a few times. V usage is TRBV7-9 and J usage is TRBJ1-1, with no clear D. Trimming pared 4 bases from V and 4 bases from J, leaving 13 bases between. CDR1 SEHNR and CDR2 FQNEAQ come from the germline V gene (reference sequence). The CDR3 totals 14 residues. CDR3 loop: CASSYRTATTEAFF. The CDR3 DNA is TGTGCCAGCAGCTACCGGACGGCCACCACTGAAGCTTTCTTT.

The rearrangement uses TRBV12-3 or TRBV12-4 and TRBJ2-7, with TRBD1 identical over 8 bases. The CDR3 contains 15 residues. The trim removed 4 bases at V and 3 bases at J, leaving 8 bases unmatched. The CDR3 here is CASSYRGQEGYEQYF. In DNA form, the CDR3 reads TGTGCCAGCAGTTATAGGGGACAGGAGGGCTACGAGCAGTACTTC.

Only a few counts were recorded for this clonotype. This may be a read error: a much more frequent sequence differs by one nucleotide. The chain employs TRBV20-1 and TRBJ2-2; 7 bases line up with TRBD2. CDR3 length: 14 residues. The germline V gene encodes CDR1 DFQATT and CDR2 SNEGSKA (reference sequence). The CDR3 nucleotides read TGCAGTGCTAGCAGGACTAGTAACACCGGGGAGCGGTTTTTT. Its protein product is CSASRTSNTGERFF.

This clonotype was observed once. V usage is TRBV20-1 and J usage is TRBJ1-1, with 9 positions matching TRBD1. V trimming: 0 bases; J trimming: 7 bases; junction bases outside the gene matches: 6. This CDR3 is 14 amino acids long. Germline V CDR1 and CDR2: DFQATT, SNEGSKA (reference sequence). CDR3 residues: CSARDLGTGLEAFF. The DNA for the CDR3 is TGCAGTGCTAGAGATTTAGGGACAGGGCTTGAAGCTTTCTTT.

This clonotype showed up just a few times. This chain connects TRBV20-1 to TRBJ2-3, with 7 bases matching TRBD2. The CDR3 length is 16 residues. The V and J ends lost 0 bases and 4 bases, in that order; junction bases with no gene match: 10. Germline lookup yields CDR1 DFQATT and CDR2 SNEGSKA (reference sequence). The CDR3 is CSARDGRAGSADTQYF. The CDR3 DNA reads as TGCAGTGCTAGAGATGGTCGAGCGGGGTCCGCAGATACGCAGTATTTT.